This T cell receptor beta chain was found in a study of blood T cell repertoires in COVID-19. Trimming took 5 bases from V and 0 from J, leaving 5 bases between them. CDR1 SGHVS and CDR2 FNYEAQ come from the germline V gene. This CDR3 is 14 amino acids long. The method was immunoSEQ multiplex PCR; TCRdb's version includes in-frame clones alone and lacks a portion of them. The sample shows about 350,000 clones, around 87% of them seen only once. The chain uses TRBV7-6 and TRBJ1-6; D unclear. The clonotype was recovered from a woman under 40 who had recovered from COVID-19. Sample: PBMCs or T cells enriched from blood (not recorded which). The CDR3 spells CASSRSSYNSPLHF. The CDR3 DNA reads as TGTGCCAGCAGCCGGAGCTCCTATAATTCACCCCTCCACTTT.